These 22 T cell receptor beta chains originate from one sample sequenced in a study of T cells in Graves' hyperthyroidism and ophthalmopathy. RNA transcripts were the template for amplifying TCR beta CDR3 regions. Researchers ran a first-round RT-PCR on the TCR CDR3 using the HTBI primer set. MiXCR, applied by TCRdb to the multiplex PCR reads, yields one record per CDR3 protein. The top ten clones hold roughly 7.3% of a sample with 540,000 or so distinct CDR3 sequences, approximately 14% of them seen once. Sequencing was done on a sample of blood. The receptors derive from a woman in her 30s with Graves' hyperthyroidism.

This clonotype was counted only a few times. The CDR3, as DNA: TGCGCCAGCAAGCCCCCAGGGGGCCCCTACGAGCAGTACTTC. Translating it yields CASKPPGGPYEQYF. The V call is TRBV5-1, the J call TRBJ2-7; 8 bases fit TRBD1. This CDR3 has 14 amino acids. Germline loops: CDR1 SGHRS, CDR2 YFSETQ. The J segment lost 2 bases and the V segment lost 6 bases, leaving 7 bases of the junction unmatched.

This clonotype was seen at least ten times. The chain is built from TRBV3-1 and TRBJ2-2; D is unresolved. V was cut by 8 bases and J by 7 bases, with 11 bases left in between. Germline CDR1 LGHDT, CDR2 YNNKEL (reference sequence). CDR3 length: 12 residues. CDR3: CASRAVGGELFF. CDR3 sequence (DNA): TGTGCCAGCCGAGCCGTCGGCGGGGAGCTGTTTTTT.

This clonotype was counted ten times or more. V usage is TRBV6-1 and J usage is TRBJ2-3; TRBD2 might be the D (5 bases). This CDR3 region has 18 residues. The germline V gene has CDR1 MNHNS and CDR2 SASEGT. V was clipped by 7 bases and J by 0 bases, with 23 bases between them. The CDR3 sequence: CASTGDFWTPLSTDTQYF. Written as DNA, the CDR3 is TGTGCCAGCACCGGAGACTTTTGGACTCCCCTTAGCACAGATACGCAGTATTTT.

This clonotype showed up just once. This may arise from a read error, as a much more abundant clone is one base away. The chain recombines TRBV30 with TRBJ2-7, with D unclear. The CDR3 extends over 14 amino acids. The germline V gene has CDR1 GTSNPN and CDR2 SVGIG (reference sequence). The chain's CDR3 is CARRSWYEPYEQYF. For the CDR3, the DNA is TGTGCCCGGAGATCGTGGTATGAGCCTTACGAGCAGTACTTC.

Remarks on this clonotype: Given a much more abundant clone one base away, this may be a read error. The chain joins TRBV2 to TRBJ2-2; D ambiguous. Germline V lookup: CDR1 SNHLY, CDR2 FYNNEI. This CDR3 has 14 residues. The CDR3 is CVSSPLVGTGELFF. Written as DNA, the CDR3 is TGTGTCAGCAGTCCCCTTGTTGGCACCGGGGAGCTGTTTTTT.

The table lists this clonotype with many counts. This chain joins TRBV2 and TRBJ2-2; D is unresolved. V gave up 8 bases and J gave up 1 base, with 5 bases separating them. The CDR3 has 12 amino acids. Germline V lookup: CDR1 SNHLY, CDR2 FYNNEI. In DNA form, the CDR3 reads TGTGCCAGCGCGGTGAACACCGGGGAGCTGTTTTTT. This translates into CASAVNTGELFF.

The genes are TRBV7-2 and TRBJ2-7; weak D call: TRBD2 (6 bases). CDR1 and CDR2 from the germline V gene are SGHTA and FQGNSA. The CDR3 spans 15 residues. Trimming shortened V by 3 bases and J by 1 base, and 13 bases separated the two germline ends. CDR3 bases: TGTGCCAGCAGCTTTTTAATAGCGGAGTCCTACGAGCAGTACTTC. Translation gives CASSFLIAESYEQYF.

The table lists this clonotype with many counts. The V gene is TRBV7-2, the J gene TRBJ2-7, with TRBD2 matching 7 bases. The CDR3 is made up of 17 amino acids. The trim removed 0 bases at V and 0 bases at J, leaving 8 bases unmatched. Germline V CDR1 and CDR2: SGHTA, FQGNSA. DNA for the CDR3: TGTGCCAGCAGCTTAGCGGGGCTAGCGGAGTACTCCTACGAGCAGTACTTC. It codes for CASSLAGLAEYSYEQYF. The whole variable domain, filled in from reference TRBV7-2 and TRBJ2-7, reads GAGVSQSPSNKVTEKGKDVELRCDPISGHTALYWYRQSLGQGLEFLIYFQGNSAPDKSGLPSDRFSAERTGGSVSTLTIQRTQQEDSAVYLCASSLAGLAEYSYEQYFGPGTRLTVT.

The V and J genes are TRBV29-1 and TRBJ1-1, with D hard to call. V was cut by 3 bases and J by 1 base, with 6 bases left in between. This CDR3 region has 12 residues. Per the germline V gene, CDR1 is SQVTM and CDR2 is ANQGSEA. The CDR3 region is CSVDLWNTEAFF. The CDR3 bases are TGCAGCGTTGATCTGTGGAACACTGAAGCTTTCTTT.

V is TRBV19 and J is TRBJ2-5, with D perhaps matching TRBD2 (5 bases). The CDR3 is 15 amino acids. Per the germline V gene, CDR1 is LNHDA and CDR2 is SQIVND (reference sequence). V gave up 1 base and J gave up 4 bases, with 13 bases separating them. The CDR3 spells CASSIGAVRAETQYF. For the CDR3, the DNA is TGTGCCAGTAGTATAGGAGCGGTGCGGGCAGAGACCCAGTACTTC.

This clonotype was seen a handful of times. Since a much larger clone is just one base distant, this may be a read error. This chain connects TRBV12-3 or TRBV12-4 to TRBJ2-7; D remains unclear. This CDR3 is 13 amino acids long. V shed 7 bases and J shed 1 base, with 11 bases lying between them. The CDR3 nucleotides read TGTGCCAGCACCCTAAAGGGATCCTACGAGCAGTACTTC. It yields the protein CASTLKGSYEQYF.

There are many counts of this clonotype. V and J are TRBV20-1 and TRBJ2-7; D is uncertain. Looked up from germline, CDR1 is DFQATT and CDR2 is SNEGSKA (reference sequence). CDR3 size: 13 residues. Trimming removed 1 base at V and 5 bases at J, with 12 bases between. The CDR3 DNA follows: TGCAGTGCTAGAGCCGGGCCCAGCCACGAGCAGTACTTC. Translating it yields CSARAGPSHEQYF.

This chain connects TRBV24-1 to TRBJ2-1; D might be TRBD2 (6 bases). The germline V gene has CDR1 KGHDR and CDR2 SFDVKD. V lost 5 bases and J lost 5, with 9 bases in between. CDR3 size: 13 residues. CDR3 residues: CATSGSSDNEQFF. The DNA of the CDR3 is TGTGCCACCAGTGGGTCTAGCGACAATGAGCAGTTCTTC.

The V gene is TRBV20-1, the J gene TRBJ1-1; D remains unclear. Germline V gene data show CDR1 as DFQATT and CDR2 as SNEGSKA (reference sequence). Between the trimmed V and J ends, which lost 4 bases and 0 bases, there was a span of 12 bases. The CDR3 runs 14 residues. CDR3 amino acids: CSAIKGSMNTEAFF. CDR3 coding DNA: TGCAGTGCTATAAAGGGCAGCATGAACACTGAAGCTTTCTTT.

Of note for this clonotype: Possible read error: a much larger clone is one base away. V is TRBV3-1 and J is TRBJ2-7, with TRBD2 matching over 11 bases. The CDR3 runs 15 residues. V lost 4 bases and J lost 7; bases outside the gene matches: 9. CDR1 and CDR2 from the germline V gene are LGHDT and YNNKEL (reference sequence). The CDR3 DNA sequence: TGTGCCAGCAGCCCGACTAGCGGGGTGGTGCATGAGCAGTACTTC. Protein sequence: CASSPTSGVVHEQYF.

The chain links TRBV20-1 to TRBJ1-5, with 11 nucleotides matching TRBD1. Germline trimming cut 6 bases from V and 0 bases from J; bases unmatched to any gene: 7. This CDR3 spans 16 amino acids. Germline CDR1 DFQATT, CDR2 SNEGSKA (reference sequence). For the CDR3, the DNA is TGCAGTGCAACCGGGACAGGGGGGTATAGCAATCAGCCCCAGCATTTT. It is translated as CSATGTGGYSNQPQHF.

The chain recombines TRBV11-3 with TRBJ2-1, with TRBD2 identical over 7 bases. The V gene end was trimmed by 3 bases and the J gene end by 7 bases; junction bases not matched to a gene: 6. CDR1 is SGHNT and CDR2 is YENEEA in the germline V gene. The CDR3 spans 14 residues. DNA for the CDR3: TGTGCCAGCAGCTTCGGGGGGATGGGGAATGAGCAGTTCTTC. It specifies CASSFGGMGNEQFF.

In this sample, this clonotype turned up many times. The chain employs TRBV2 and TRBJ2-3, with 7 bases identical to TRBD2. This CDR3 contains 12 residues. CDR1 is SNHLY and CDR2 is FYNNEI in the germline V gene. The V segment lost 7 bases and the J segment 6 bases; nucleotides outside the gene matches: 4. The CDR3 DNA reads as TGTGCCAGCATTAATAGCGGGGATACGCAGTATTTT. Amino acids: CASINSGDTQYF.

The chain carries TRBV5-1 and TRBJ1-2; TRBD1 is a possible D gene (6 bases). V lost 3 bases to trimming and J lost 6 bases, with 15 bases between them. Per the germline V gene, CDR1 is SGHRS and CDR2 is YFSETQ. This CDR3 has 14 residues. This CDR3 is CASSSGQFVDGYTF. The CDR3 DNA sequence: TGCGCCAGCAGCTCCGGACAGTTCGTCGATGGCTACACCTTC.

This chain joins TRBV6-1 and TRBJ2-3; D may be TRBD1 or TRBD2 (6 bases each). CDR3 length: 15 residues. V gave up 2 bases and J gave up 4 bases, with 13 bases separating them. The germline CDR1 and CDR2 sequences are MNHNS and SASEGT. CDR3 in amino acids: CASSETGTRADTQYF. The DNA of the CDR3 is TGTGCCAGCAGTGAAACAGGGACTCGCGCAGATACGCAGTATTTT.

The table lists this clonotype with a few counts. The chain combines TRBV7-9 with TRBJ2-7, with 9 bases that match TRBD1. CDR1 is SEHNR, CDR2 FQNEAQ, per germline (reference sequence). CDR3 size: 14 residues. J lost 7 bases, V lost 6 bases, and 10 bases had no gene match. CDR3 in amino acids: CASSLLQTGGEQYF. The CDR3 DNA reads as TGTGCCAGCAGTTTACTACAGACAGGGGGAGAGCAGTACTTC.

This clonotype was seen repeatedly, ten times or more. The rearrangement joins TRBV6-1 to TRBJ1-1; D ambiguous. Per the germline V gene, CDR1 is MNHNS and CDR2 is SASEGT. The length of the CDR3 is 15 residues. Trimming cost V 5 bases and J 1 base, with 14 bases left between them. In DNA, the CDR3 is TGTGCCAGCAGTACGCCCGGACGGGAGAACACTGAAGCTTTCTTT. This gives the protein CASSTPGRENTEAFF.